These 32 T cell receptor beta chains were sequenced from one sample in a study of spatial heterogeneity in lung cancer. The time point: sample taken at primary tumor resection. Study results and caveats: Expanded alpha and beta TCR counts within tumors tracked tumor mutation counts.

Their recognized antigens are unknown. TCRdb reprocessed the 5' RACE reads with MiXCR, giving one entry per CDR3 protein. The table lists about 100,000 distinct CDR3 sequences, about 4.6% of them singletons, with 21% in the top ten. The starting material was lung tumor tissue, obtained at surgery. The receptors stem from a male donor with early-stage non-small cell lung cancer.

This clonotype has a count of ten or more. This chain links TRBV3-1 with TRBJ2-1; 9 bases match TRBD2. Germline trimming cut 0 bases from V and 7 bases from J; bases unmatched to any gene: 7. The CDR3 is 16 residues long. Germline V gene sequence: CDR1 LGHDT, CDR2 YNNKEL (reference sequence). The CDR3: CASSQDLASGTNEQFF. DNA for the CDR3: TGTGCCAGCAGCCAAGATTTGGCTAGCGGGACTAATGAGCAGTTCTTC.

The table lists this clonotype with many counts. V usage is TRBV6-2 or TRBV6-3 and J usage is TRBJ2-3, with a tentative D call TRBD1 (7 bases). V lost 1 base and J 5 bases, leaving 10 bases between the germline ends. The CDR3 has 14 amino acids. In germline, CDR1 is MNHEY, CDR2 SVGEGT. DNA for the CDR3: TGTGCCAGCAGTTACTACAGGGGAGGAGATACGCAGTATTTT. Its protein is CASSYYRGGDTQYF.

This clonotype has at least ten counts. In DNA, the CDR3 is TGTGCCAGCAGTCGACTAGCGGTACCTAGCACAGATACGCAGTATTTT. Translation: CASSRLAVPSTDTQYF. V is TRBV28 and J is TRBJ2-3, with 9 bases identical to TRBD2. The CDR3 consists of 16 residues. V lost 5 bases, J lost 0 bases, and 6 bases stayed unmatched. Germline V gives CDR1 MDHEN, CDR2 SYDVKM.

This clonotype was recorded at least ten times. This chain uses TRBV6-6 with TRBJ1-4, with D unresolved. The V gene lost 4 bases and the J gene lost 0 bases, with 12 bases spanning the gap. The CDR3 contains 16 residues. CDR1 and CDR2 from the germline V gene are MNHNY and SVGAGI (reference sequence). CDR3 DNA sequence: TGTGCCAGCAGTTCCGACGGAACAGCAACTAATGAAAAACTGTTTTTT. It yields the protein CASSSDGTATNEKLFF.

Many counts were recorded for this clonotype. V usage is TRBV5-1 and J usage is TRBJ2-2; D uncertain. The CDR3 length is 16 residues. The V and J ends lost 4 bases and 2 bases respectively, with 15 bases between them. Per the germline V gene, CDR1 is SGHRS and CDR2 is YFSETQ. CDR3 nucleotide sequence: TGCGCCAGCAGCGGTTCCGCAGAGACTAACACCGGGGAGCTGTTTTTT. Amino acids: CASSGSAETNTGELFF.

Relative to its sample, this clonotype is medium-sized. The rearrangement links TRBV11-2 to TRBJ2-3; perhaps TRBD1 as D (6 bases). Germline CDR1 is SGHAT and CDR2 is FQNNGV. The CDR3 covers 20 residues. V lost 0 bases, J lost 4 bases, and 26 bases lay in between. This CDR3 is CASSLDPETGQWAAADTQYF. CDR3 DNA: TGTGCCAGCAGCTTAGATCCTGAAACAGGGCAGTGGGCCGCCGCAGATACGCAGTATTTT.

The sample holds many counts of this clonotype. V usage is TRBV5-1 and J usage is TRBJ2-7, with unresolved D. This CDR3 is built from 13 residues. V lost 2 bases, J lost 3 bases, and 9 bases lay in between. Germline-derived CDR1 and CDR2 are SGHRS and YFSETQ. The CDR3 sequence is CASSFRENYEQYF. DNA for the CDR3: TGCGCCAGCAGCTTCCGAGAGAACTACGAGCAGTACTTC.

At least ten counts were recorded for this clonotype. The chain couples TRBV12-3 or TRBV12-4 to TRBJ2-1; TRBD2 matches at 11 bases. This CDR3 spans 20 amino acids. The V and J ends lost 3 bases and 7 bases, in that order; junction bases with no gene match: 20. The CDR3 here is CASSFLKRPKGLAGGNEQFF. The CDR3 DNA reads TGTGCCAGCAGTTTCCTGAAACGCCCCAAAGGACTAGCGGGTGGTAATGAGCAGTTCTTC.

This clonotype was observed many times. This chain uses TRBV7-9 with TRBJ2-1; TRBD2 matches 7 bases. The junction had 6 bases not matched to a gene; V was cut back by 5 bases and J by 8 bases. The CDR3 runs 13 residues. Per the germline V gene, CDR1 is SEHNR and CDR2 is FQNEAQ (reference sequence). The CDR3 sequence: CASSGSGTYEQFF. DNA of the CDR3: TGTGCCAGCAGCGGAAGCGGGACCTATGAGCAGTTCTTC.

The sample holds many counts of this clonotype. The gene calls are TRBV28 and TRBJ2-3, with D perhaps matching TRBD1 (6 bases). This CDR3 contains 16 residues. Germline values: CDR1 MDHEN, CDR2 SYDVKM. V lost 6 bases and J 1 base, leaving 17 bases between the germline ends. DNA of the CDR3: TGTGCCAGCAGCTCCGCTTGGGGGCGCGGCACAGATACGCAGTATTTT. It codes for CASSSAWGRGTDTQYF.

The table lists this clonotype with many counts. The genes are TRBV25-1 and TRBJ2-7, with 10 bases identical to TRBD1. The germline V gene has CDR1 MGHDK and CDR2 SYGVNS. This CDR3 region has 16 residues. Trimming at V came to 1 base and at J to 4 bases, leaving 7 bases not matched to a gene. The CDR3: CASSESPGQGPYEQYF. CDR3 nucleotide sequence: TGTGCCAGCAGTGAATCCCCGGGACAGGGGCCTTACGAGCAGTACTTC.

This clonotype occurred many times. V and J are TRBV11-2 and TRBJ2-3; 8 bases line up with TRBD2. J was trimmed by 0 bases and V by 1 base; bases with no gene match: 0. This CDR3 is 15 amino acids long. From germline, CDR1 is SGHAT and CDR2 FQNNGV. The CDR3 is CASSLASGSTDTQYF. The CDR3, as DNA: TGTGCCAGCAGCTTAGCTAGCGGGAGCACAGATACGCAGTATTTT. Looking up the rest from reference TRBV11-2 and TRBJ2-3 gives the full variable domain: EAGVAQSPRYKIIEKRQSVAFWCNPISGHATLYWYQQILGQGPKLLIQFQNNGVVDDSQLPKDRFSAERLKGVDSTLKIQPAKLEDSAVYLCASSLASGSTDTQYFGPGTRLTVL.

The CDR3 sequence: CASSYARDSYGYTF. The CDR3 DNA reads as TGTGCCAGCAGTTACGCCCGGGACAGCTATGGCTACACCTTC. The genes are TRBV6-6 and TRBJ1-2; TRBD1 matches 7 bases. The CDR3 sequence is 14 residues long. Trimming at V came to 2 bases and at J to 4 bases, leaving 4 bases not matched to a gene. The germline V gene has CDR1 MNHNY and CDR2 SVGAGI (reference sequence).

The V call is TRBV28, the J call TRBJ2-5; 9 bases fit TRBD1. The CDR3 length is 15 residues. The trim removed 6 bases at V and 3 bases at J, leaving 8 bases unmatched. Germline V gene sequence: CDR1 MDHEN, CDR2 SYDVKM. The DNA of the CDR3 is TGTGCCAGCAGCAGAAGGGACAGGGACAAAGAGACCCAGTACTTC. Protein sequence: CASSRRDRDKETQYF. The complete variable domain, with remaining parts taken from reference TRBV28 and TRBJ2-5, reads DVKVTQSSRYLVKRTGEKVFLECVQDMDHENMFWYRQDPGLGLRLIYFSYDVKMKEKGDIPEGYSVSREKKERFSLILESASTNQTSMYLCASSRRDRDKETQYFGPGTRLLVL.

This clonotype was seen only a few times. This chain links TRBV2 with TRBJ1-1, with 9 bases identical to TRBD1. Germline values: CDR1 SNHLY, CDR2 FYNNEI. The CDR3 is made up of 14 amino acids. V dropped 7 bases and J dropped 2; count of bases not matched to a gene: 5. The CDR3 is CASKRTGANTEAFF. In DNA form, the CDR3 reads TGTGCCAGCAAGCGGACAGGGGCCAACACTGAAGCTTTCTTT.

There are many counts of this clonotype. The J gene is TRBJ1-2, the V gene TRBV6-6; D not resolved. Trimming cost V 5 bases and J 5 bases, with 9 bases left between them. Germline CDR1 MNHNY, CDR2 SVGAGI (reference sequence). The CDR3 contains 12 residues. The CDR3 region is CASSPTPYGYTF. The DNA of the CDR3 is TGTGCCAGCAGTCCTACCCCTTATGGCTACACCTTC.

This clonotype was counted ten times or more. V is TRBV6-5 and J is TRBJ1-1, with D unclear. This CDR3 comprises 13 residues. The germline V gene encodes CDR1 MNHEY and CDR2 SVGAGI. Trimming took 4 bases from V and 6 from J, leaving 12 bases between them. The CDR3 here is CASSFRKGPEAFF. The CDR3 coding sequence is TGTGCCAGCAGTTTCCGGAAGGGTCCTGAAGCTTTCTTT.

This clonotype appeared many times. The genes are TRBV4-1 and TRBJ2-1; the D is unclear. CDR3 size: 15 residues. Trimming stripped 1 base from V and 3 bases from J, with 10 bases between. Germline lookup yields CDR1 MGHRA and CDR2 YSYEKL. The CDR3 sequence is CASSQGASIYNEQFF. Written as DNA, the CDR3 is TGCGCCAGCAGCCAAGGGGCCTCTATCTACAATGAGCAGTTCTTC.

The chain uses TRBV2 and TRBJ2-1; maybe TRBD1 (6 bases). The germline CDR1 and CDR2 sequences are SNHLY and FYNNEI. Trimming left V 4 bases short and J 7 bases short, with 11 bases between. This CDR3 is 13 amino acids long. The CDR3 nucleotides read TGTGCCAGCAGTGTCCCGACAGGAAATGAGCAGTTCTTC. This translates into CASSVPTGNEQFF. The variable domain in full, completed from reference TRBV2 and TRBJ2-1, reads EPEVTQTPSHQVTQMGQEVILRCVPISNHLYFYWYRQILGQKVEFLVSFYNNEISEKSEIFDDQFSVERPDGSNFTLKIRSTKLEDSAMYFCASSVPTGNEQFFGPGTRLTVL.

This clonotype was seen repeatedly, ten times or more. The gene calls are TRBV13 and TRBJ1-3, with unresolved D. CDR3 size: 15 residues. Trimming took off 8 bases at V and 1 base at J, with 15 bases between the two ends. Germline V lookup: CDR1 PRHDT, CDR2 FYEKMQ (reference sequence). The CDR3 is CASGLKGSSGNTIYF. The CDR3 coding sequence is TGTGCCAGCGGTCTCAAAGGATCTTCTGGAAACACCATATATTTT.

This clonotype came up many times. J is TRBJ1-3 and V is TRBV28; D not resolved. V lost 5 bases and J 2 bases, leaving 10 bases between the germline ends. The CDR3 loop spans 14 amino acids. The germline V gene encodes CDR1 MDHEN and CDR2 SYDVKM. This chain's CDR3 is CASSEKDPGNTIYF. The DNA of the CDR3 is TGTGCCAGCAGTGAAAAGGATCCTGGAAACACCATATATTTT.

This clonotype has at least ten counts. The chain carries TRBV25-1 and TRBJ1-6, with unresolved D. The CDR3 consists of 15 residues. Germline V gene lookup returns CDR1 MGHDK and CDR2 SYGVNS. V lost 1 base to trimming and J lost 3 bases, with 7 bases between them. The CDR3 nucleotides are TGTGCCAGCAGTGAATCGAAGGGCTATAATTCACCCCTCCACTTT. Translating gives CASSESKGYNSPLHF.

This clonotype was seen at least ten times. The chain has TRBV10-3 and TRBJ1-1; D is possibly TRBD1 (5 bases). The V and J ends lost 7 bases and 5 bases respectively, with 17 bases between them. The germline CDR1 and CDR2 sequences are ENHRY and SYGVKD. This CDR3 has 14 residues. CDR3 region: CAITRTGEKTEAFF. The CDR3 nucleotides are TGTGCCATCACCAGGACGGGGGAGAAGACTGAAGCTTTCTTT.

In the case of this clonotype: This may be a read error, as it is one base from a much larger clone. CDR3 sequence: CASSKIGTEAFF. The CDR3 DNA reads TGTGCCAGCAGCAAAATAGGCACTGAAGCTTTCTTT. This rearrangement joins TRBV3-1 to TRBJ1-1; no clear D gene. This CDR3 comprises 12 residues. The V and J ends lost 5 bases and 4 bases respectively, with 8 bases between them. Per the germline V gene, CDR1 is LGHDT and CDR2 is YNNKEL (reference sequence).

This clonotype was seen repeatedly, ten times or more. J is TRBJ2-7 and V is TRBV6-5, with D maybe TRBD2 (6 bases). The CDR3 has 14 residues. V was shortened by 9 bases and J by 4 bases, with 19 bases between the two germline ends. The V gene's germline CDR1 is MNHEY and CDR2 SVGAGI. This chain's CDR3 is CASTPGLTWYEQYF. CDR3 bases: TGTGCCAGTACTCCGGGACTCACTTGGTACGAGCAGTACTTC.

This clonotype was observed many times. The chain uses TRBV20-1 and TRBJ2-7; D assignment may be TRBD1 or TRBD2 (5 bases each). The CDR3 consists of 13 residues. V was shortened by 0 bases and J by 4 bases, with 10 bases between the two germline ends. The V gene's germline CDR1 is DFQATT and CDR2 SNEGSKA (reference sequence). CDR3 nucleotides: TGCAGTGCTAGAGATGGGGGTTGGTACGAGCAGTACTTC. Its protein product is CSARDGGWYEQYF.

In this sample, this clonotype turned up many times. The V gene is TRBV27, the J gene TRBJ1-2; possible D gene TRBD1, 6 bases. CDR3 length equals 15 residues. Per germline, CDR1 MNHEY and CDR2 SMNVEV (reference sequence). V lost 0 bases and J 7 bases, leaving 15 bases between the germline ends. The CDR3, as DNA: TGTGCCAGCAGTTTATCGAGGGGGGGCGCCTCTGGCTACACCTTC. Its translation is CASSLSRGGASGYTF.

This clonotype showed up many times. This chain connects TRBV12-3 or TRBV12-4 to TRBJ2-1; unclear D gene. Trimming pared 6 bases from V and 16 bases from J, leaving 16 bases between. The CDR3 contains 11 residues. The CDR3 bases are TGTGCCAGCAGCTTGCAATGGGCCCTCTTCTTC. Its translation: CASSLQWALFF.

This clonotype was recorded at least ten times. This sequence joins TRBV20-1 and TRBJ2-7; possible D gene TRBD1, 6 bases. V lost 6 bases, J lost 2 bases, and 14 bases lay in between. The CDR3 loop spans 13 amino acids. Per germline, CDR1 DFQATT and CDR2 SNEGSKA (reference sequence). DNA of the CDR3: TGCAGTGCCAAAACAGGGTTGACCTACGAGCAGTACTTC. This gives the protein CSAKTGLTYEQYF.

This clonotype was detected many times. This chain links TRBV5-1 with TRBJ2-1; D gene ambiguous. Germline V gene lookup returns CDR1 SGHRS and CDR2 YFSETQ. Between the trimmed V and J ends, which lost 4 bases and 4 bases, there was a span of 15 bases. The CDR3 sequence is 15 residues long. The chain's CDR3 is CASSLNGPIYNEQFF. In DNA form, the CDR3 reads TGCGCCAGCAGCCTGAATGGACCTATATACAATGAGCAGTTCTTC. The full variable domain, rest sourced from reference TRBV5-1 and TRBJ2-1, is KAGVTQTPRYLIKTRGQQVTLSCSPISGHRSVSWYQQTPGQGLQFLFEYFSETQRNKGNFPGRFSGRQFSNSRSEMNVSTLELGDSALYLCASSLNGPIYNEQFFGPGTRLTVL.

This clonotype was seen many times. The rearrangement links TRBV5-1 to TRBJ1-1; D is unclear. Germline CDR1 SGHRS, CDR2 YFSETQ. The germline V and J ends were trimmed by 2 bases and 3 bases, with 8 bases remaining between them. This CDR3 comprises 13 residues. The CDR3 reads CASSFRKDTEAFF. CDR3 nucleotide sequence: TGCGCCAGCAGCTTTAGGAAGGACACTGAAGCTTTCTTT.

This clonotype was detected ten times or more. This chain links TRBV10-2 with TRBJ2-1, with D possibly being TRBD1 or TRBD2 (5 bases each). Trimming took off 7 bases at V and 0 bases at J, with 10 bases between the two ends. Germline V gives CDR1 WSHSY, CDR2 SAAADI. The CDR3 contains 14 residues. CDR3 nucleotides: TGCGCCAGCACTTCCGGGACCTCCTACAATGAGCAGTTCTTC. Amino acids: CASTSGTSYNEQFF.